The subject of this entry is one T cell receptor beta chain. Germline CDR1 is MNHEY and CDR2 is SVGAGI. With V trimmed by 2 bases and J by 4 bases, 4 bases remained unmatched. The CDR3 loop spans 14 amino acids. Running of the assay took place at deep level. Using immunoSEQ multiplex PCR, the repertoire was profiled, and TCRdb retains in-frame clones only, with some absent. Here the sample spans some 2 million clones, less than 95% being singletons. The data originate from a study of shared clonotypes between healthy human individuals. Terminally differentiated effector memory CD45RA+ cells were excluded from the naive CD8 cells, which were CD45RO-negative and positively selected for CCR7.

V usage is TRBV6-5 and J usage is TRBJ1-2; 7 bases fit TRBD1. The sequence was collected from a man between 18 and 35 years old in good health. The sample taken for sequencing was naive CD8+ T cells sorted from blood. The CDR3, as DNA: TGTGCCAGCAGTTACCGGGACAGCTTCTATGGCTACACCTTC. Its translation: CASSYRDSFYGYTF.